This T cell receptor (beta chain) comes out of a study of T cells in Graves' hyperthyroidism and ophthalmopathy. Whole-study findings and limits: Most expanded thyroid clonotypes above 0.001 also appeared in blood.

Researchers amplified the TCR beta CDR3 regions from RNA transcripts. First-round RT-PCR targeting the TCR CDR3 was performed with the HTBI primer set. TCRdb reanalysed the multiplex PCR reads using MiXCR and keeps one entry per CDR3 protein. This sample yields approximately 330,000 distinct CDR3 sequences, of which around a fifth are seen a single time; over 45% belongs to the top ten. This clonotype was observed a few times. What it recognizes is unknown. The CDR3 has 14 amino acids. V was clipped by 9 bases and J by 10 bases; unmatched bases: 14. The V gene's germline CDR1 is MNHEY and CDR2 SMNVEV (reference sequence).

V usage is TRBV27 and J usage is TRBJ1-4, with 7 bases matching TRBD1. The specimen sequenced was blood. The TCR sequence derives from a woman aged 45-65 years with Graves' hyperthyroidism. For the CDR3, the DNA is TGTGCCAGTCGGGAGGGCAGGGGGGGGAGAAAACTGTTTTTT. It specifies CASREGRGGRKLFF.